This TCR beta chain came from a study of blood T cell repertoires in COVID-19. Study at large: Sources were T cells, B-cell-depleted T cells, or PBMCs; the material itself was cDNA or gDNA.

Data came from immunoSEQ multiplex PCR; TCRdb stores just in-frame clones and leaves some out. The sample yields some 270,000 clones, approximately 88% seen once. The CDR3 has 15 amino acids. Trimming cost V 3 bases and J 3 bases; bases outside gene matches: 7. The germline gives CDR1 KGHSH, CDR2 LQKENI. The sample taken for sequencing was PBMCs or T cells enriched from blood (not recorded which). The genes are TRBV18 and TRBJ1-1; 7 nucleotides line up with TRBD1. The TCR comes from a woman in her thirties or forties who had recovered from COVID-19. CDR3 bases: TGTGCCAGCTCACCGGCGACAGGGCTGGACACTGAAGCTTTCTTT. Translated: CASSPATGLDTEAFF.